The clone carrying this T cell receptor beta chain was seen repeatedly, ten times or more. Antigen unknown. Clones were read by immunoSEQ multiplex PCR, and TCRdb kept only the in-frame ones, dropping some. The table lists 35,000 to 45,000 clones, approximately 40% of them singletons. The data are from a study of PD-L1 blockade in urothelial cancer. Whole-study context: Administration of atezolizumab to patients began in the mid-2010s, at 1,200 mg intravenously every 3 weeks. About 85% of the roughly 29 patients comprised males who had bladder-origin urothelial cancer. Study-wide results and caveats: Tumors of patients with durable benefit held more tumor-infiltrating T lymphocytes.

Germline CDR1 is GTSNPN and CDR2 is SVGIG (reference sequence). The V and J ends lost 3 bases and 2 bases respectively, with 14 bases between them. There are 14 residues in the CDR3. This sample comprised tumor tissue, obtained before atezolizumab (anti-PD-L1) treatment. This receptor was identified in a man in his 60s with urothelial cancer. The chain is built from TRBV30 and TRBJ2-7; the D call may be TRBD1 or TRBD2 (7 bases each). The CDR3 DNA follows: TGTGCCTGGAGCGTGGGAGGGACAGCCTACGAGCAGTACTTC. This translates into CAWSVGGTAYEQYF.